The entry that follows covers one TCR beta chain sequence. The CDR3 is 17 residues long. The sample comes from a study of blood T cell repertoires in COVID-19. Study summary: T cells, B-cell-depleted T cells, or PBMCs provided the cDNA or gDNA that served as material.

In the original workflow: Reference gene primer amplification gave nucleated cell count estimates. Libraries were prepared by immunoSEQ multiplex PCR; TCRdb keeps only in-frame clonotypes and omits some of them. V and J calls and clone size are as listed in that table; D and trimming were resolved from the DNA. Among roughly 150,000 clones listed, 85% were seen once. Source material: peripheral blood. This chain links TRBV21-1 with TRBJ2-3; the DNA was not compared with TRBD2, the D call given in the table. TRBV21-1 is assigned pseudogene status. This receptor was identified in a man aged 45-65 years with acute or convalescent COVID-19. CDR3: CASSLLRPRGLTDTQYF. The CDR3 region has the DNA TGTGCCAGCAGCCTTCTCAGGCCGAGGGGACTCACAGATACGCAGTATTTT.